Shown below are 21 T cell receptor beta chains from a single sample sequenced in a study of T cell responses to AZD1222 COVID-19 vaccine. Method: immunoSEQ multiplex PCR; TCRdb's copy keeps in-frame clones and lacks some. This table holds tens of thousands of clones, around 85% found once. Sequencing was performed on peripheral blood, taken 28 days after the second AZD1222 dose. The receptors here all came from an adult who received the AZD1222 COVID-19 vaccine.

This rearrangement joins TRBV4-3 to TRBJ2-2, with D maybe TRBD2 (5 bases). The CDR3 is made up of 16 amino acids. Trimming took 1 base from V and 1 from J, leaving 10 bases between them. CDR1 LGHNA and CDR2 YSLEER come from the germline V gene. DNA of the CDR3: TGCGCCAGCAGCCAAGGGACTTGGCAGAACACCGGGGAGCTGTTTTTT. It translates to CASSQGTWQNTGELFF.

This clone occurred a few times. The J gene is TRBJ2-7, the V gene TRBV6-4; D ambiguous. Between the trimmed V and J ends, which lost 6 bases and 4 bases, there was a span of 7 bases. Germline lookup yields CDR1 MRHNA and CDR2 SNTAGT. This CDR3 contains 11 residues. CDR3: CASRPAYEQYV. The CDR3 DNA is TGTGCCAGCAGACCCGCTTACGAGCAGTACGTC.

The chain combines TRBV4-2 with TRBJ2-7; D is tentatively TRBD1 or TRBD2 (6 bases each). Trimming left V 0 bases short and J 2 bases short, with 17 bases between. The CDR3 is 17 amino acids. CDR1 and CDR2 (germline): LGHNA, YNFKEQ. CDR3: CASSQEWGAAHPYEQYF. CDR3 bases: TGTGCCAGCAGCCAAGAATGGGGGGCAGCCCATCCCTACGAGCAGTACTTC.

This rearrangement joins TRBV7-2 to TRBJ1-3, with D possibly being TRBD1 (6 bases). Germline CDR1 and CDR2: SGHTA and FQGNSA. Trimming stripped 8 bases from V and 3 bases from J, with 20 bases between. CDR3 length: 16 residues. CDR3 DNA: TGTGCCAGCGCCCGTCCGGGGGCGATTGGTGGAAACACCATATATTTT. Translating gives CASARPGAIGGNTIYF.

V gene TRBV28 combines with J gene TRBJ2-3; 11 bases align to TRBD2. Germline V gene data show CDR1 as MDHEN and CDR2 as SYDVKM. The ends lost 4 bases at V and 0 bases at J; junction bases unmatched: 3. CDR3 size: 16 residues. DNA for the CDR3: TGTGCCAGCAGTTCGGGACTAGCGGTTAGCACAGATACGCAGTATTTT. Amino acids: CASSSGLAVSTDTQYF. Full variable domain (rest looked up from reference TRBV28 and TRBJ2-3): DVKVTQSSRYLVKRTGEKVFLECVQDMDHENMFWYRQDPGLGLRLIYFSYDVKMKEKGDIPEGYSVSREKKERFSLILESASTNQTSMYLCASSSGLAVSTDTQYFGPGTRLTVL.

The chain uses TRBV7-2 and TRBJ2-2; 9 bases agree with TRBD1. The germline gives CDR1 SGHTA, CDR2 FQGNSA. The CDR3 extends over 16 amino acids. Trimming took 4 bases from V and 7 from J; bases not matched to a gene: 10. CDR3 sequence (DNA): TGTGCCAGCAGCTCCCGGACAGGGGAGTTTATCGGGGAGCTGTTTTTT. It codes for CASSSRTGEFIGELFF.

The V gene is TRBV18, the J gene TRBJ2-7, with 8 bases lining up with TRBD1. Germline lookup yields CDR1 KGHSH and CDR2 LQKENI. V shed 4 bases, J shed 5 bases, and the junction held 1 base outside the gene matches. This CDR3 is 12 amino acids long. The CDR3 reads CASSRTGNEQYF. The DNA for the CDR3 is TGTGCCAGCTCACGGACAGGGAACGAGCAGTACTTC. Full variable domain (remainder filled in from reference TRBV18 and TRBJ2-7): NAGVMQNPRHLVRRRGQEARLRCSPMKGHSHVYWYRQLPEEGLKFMVYLQKENIIDESGMPKERFSAEFPKEGPSILRIQQVVRGDSAAYFCASSRTGNEQYFGPGTRLTVT.

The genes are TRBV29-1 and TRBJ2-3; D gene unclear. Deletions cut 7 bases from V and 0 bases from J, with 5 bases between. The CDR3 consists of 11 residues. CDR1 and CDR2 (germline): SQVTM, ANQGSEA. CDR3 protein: CSAASTDTQYF. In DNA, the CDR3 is TGCAGCGCGGCTAGCACAGATACGCAGTATTTT.

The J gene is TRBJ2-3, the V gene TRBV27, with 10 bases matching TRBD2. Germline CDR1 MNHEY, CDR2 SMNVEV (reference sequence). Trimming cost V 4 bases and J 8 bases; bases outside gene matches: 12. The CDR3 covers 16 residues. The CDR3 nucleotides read TGTGCCAGCAGTTCCCAGCGGGAGGGCCTCAGAGGTACGCAGTATTTT. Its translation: CASSSQREGLRGTQYF.

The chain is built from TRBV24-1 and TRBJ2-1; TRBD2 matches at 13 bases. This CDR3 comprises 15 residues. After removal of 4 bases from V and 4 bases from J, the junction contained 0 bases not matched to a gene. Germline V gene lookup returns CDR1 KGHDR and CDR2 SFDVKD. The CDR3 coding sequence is TGTGCCACCAGTGAGACTAGCGGGAGGTACAATGAGCAGTTCTTC. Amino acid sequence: CATSETSGRYNEQFF.

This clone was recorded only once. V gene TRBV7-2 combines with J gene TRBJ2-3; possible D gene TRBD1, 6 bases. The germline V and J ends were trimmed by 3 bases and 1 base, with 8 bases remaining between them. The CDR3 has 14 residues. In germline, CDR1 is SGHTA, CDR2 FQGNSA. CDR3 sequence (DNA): TGTGCCAGCAGCTTCAGACAGGGCACAGATACGCAGTATTTT. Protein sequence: CASSFRQGTDTQYF.

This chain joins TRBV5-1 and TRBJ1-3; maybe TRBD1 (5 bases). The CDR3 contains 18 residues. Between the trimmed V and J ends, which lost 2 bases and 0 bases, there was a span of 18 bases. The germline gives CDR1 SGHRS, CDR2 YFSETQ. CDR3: CASSFGSTGTPSGNTIYF. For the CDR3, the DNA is TGCGCCAGCAGCTTCGGGAGTACAGGTACCCCCTCTGGAAACACCATATATTTT.

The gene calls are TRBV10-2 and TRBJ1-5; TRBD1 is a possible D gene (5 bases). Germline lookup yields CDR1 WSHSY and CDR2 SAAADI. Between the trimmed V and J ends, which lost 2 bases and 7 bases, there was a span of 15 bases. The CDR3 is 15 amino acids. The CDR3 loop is CASSEPSAGGQPQHF. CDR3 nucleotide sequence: TGCGCCAGCAGTGAGCCCAGCGCGGGGGGGCAGCCCCAGCATTTT.

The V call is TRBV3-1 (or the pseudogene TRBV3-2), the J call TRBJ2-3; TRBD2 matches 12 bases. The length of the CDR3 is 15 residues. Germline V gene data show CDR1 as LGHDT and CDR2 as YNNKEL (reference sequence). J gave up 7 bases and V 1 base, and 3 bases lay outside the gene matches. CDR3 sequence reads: CASSQGLAGVNTQYF. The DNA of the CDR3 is TGTGCCAGCAGCCAAGGACTAGCGGGAGTAAATACGCAGTATTTT.

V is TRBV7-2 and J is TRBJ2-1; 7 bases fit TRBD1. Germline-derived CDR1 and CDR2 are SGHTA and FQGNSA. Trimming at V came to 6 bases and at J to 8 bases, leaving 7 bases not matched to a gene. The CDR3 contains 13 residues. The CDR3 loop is CASSYSQGYEQFF. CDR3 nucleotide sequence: TGTGCCAGCAGTTATTCACAGGGGTATGAGCAGTTCTTC.

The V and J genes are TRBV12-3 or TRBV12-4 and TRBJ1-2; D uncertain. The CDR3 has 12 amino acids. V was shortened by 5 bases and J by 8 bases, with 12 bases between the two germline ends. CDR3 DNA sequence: TGTGCCAGCAGTGCGGAGGGCATCGGCTACACCTTC. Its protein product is CASSAEGIGYTF.

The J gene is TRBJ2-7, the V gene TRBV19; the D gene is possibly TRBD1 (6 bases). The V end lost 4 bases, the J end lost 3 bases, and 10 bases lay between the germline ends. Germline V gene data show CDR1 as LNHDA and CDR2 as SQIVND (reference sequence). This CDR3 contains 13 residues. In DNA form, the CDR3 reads TGTGCCAGTAGTACCACAGGGATCTACGAGCAGTACTTC. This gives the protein CASSTTGIYEQYF. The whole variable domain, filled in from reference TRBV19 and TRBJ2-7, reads DGGITQSPKYLFRKEGQNVTLSCEQNLNHDAMYWYRQDPGQGLRLIYYSQIVNDFQKGDIAEGYSVSREKKESFPLTVTSAQKNPTAFYLCASSTTGIYEQYFGPGTRLTVT.

CDR3: CASSQDLGPAGNQPQHF. Written as DNA, the CDR3 is TGTGCCAGCAGCCAAGATCTGGGGCCGGCGGGCAATCAGCCCCAGCATTTT. The chain combines TRBV3-1 (or the pseudogene TRBV3-2) with TRBJ1-5; a possible D gene is TRBD1 (5 bases). The CDR3 loop spans 17 amino acids. The V end was cut by 0 bases, the J end by 2 bases, with 14 bases between. CDR1 and CDR2 (germline): LGHDT, YNNKEL (reference sequence).

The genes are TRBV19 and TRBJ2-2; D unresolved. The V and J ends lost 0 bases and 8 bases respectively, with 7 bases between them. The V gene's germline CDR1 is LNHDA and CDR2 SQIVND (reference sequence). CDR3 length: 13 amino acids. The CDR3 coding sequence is TGTGCCAGTAGTATAGAAGTAACTGGGGAGCTGTTTTTT. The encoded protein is CASSIEVTGELFF. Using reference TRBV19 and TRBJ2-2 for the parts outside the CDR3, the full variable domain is DGGITQSPKYLFRKEGQNVTLSCEQNLNHDAMYWYRQDPGQGLRLIYYSQIVNDFQKGDIAEGYSVSREKKESFPLTVTSAQKNPTAFYLCASSIEVTGELFFGEGSRLTVL.

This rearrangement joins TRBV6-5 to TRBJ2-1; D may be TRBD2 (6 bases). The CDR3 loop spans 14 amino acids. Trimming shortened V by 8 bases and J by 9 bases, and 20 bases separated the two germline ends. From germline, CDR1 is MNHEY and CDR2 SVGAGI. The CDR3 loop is CASRWGGEKSEQFF. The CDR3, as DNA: TGTGCCAGCCGATGGGGCGGGGAAAAGAGTGAGCAGTTCTTC.

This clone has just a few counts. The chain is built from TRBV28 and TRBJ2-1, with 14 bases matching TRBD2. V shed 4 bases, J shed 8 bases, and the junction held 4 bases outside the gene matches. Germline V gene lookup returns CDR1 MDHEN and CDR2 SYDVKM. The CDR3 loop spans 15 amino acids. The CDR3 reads CASSSPGLAGDEQFF. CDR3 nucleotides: TGTGCCAGCAGTTCTCCGGGACTAGCGGGAGATGAGCAGTTCTTC.